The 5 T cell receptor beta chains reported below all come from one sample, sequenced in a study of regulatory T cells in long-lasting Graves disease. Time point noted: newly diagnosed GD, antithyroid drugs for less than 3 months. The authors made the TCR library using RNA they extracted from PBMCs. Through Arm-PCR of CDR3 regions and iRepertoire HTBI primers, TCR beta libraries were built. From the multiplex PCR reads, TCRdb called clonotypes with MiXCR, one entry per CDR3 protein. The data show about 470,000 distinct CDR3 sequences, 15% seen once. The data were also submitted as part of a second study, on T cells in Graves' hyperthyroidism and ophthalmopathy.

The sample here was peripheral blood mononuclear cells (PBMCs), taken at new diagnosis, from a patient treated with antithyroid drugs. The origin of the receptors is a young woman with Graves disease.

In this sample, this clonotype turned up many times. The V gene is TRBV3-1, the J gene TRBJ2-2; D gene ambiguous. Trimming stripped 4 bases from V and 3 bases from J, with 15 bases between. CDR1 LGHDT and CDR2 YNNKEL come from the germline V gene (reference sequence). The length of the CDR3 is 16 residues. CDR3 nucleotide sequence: TGTGCCAGCAGCCCCTCTGGCGGCAGTTACACCGGGGAGCTGTTTTTT. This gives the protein CASSPSGGSYTGELFF. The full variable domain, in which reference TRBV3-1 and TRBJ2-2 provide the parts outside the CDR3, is DTAVSQTPKYLVTQMGNDKSIKCEQNLGHDTMYWYKQDSKKFLKIMFSYNNKELIINETVPNRFSPKSPDKAHLNLHINSLELGDSAVYFCASSPSGGSYTGELFFGEGSRLTVL.

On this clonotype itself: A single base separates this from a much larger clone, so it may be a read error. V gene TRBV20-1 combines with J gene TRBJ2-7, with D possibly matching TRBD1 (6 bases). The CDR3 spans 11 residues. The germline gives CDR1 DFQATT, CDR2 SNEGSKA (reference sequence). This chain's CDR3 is CSAPTDSERYF. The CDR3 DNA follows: TGCAGTGCTCCCACGGACAGCGAGCGGTACTTC.

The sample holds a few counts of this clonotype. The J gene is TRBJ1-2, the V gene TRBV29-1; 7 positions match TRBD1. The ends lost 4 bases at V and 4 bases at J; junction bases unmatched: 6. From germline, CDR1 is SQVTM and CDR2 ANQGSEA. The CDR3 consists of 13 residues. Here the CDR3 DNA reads TGCAGCGTTGGGGCCGGGACAGCCTATGGCTACACCTTC. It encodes CSVGAGTAYGYTF.

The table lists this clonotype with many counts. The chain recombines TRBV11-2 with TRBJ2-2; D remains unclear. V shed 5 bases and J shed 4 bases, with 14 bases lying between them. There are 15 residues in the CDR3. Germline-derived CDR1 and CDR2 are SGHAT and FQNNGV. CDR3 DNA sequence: TGTGCCAGCAGCCTCGTCCCGGGCCTCACCGGGGAGCTGTTTTTT. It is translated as CASSLVPGLTGELFF.

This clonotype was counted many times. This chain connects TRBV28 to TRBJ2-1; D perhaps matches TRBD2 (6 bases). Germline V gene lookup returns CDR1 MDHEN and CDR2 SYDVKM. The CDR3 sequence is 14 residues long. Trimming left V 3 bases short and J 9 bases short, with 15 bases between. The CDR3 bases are TGTGCCAGCAGTTTGGGTGGGCGGGGCGGTGAGCAGTTCTTC. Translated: CASSLGGRGGEQFF. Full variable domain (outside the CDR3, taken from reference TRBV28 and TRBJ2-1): DVKVTQSSRYLVKRTGEKVFLECVQDMDHENMFWYRQDPGLGLRLIYFSYDVKMKEKGDIPEGYSVSREKKERFSLILESASTNQTSMYLCASSLGGRGGEQFFGPGTRLTVL.